This is a list of T cell receptor beta chains from one sample in a study of control samples from healthy donors and cancer patients. Produced via immunoSEQ multiplex PCR; TCRdb's table is partial and in-frame only. This repertoire shows approximately 50,000 clones, 90% to 95% found once; its top ten account for just under 0.8%. Sequenced material: PBMCs. These receptors all come from a man aged 30-40 years with colorectal cancer. Both conserved end residues are trimmed from each CDR3. Each record gives: V gene, CDR3 length, J gene, clone size, CDR3 protein. Clone size is not always given. Where it is, it says once, few, many or a class for expanded clones.

TRBV4-1	12	TRBJ1-4	.	ASSQRAAYEKLF
TRBV19	14	TRBJ2-1	.	ASTNQASGGYNEQF
TRBV7-2	15	TRBJ1-1	once	ASSAVRGRGRNTEAF
TRBV2	15	TRBJ2-1	few	ASSDQQGGPSYNEQF
TRBV19	10	TRBJ2-2	.	ASSIAGGELF
TRBV5-4	13	TRBJ1-1	.	ASSLGRGINTEAF
TRBV5-1	16	TRBJ2-1	.	ASRGAANPGLADNEQF
TRBV24-1	12	TRBJ1-1	.	ATSGGTGGTEAF
TRBV2	12	TRBJ1-1	.	ASSKTGLYTEAF
TRBV24-1	9	TRBJ1-2	.	ATSDSGGYT
TRBV27	13	TRBJ2-6	once	ASSLEVSGANVLT
TRBV24-1	12	TRBJ2-2	.	ATSPTGRTGELF
TRBV21-1	14	TRBJ1-1	.	ASSTTQPQGDTEAF
TRBV30	13	TRBJ2-1	.	ATRNWGGTYNEQF
TRBV7-2	14	TRBJ2-3	few	ASSHGTSGGTDTQY
TRBV19	11	TRBJ2-3	.	ASSLQSTDTQY